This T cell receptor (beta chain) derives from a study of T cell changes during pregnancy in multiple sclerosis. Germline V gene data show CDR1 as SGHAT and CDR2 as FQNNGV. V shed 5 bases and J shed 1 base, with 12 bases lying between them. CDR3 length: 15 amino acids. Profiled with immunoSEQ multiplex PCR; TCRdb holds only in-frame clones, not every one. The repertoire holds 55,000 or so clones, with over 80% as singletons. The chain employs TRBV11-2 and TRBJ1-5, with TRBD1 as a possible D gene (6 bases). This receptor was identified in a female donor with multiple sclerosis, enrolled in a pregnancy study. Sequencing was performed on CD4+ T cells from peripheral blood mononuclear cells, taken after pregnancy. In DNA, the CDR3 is TGTGCCAGCAGCACCAGGGGTGGGAGCAATCAGCCCCAGCATTTT. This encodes CASSTRGGSNQPQHF.